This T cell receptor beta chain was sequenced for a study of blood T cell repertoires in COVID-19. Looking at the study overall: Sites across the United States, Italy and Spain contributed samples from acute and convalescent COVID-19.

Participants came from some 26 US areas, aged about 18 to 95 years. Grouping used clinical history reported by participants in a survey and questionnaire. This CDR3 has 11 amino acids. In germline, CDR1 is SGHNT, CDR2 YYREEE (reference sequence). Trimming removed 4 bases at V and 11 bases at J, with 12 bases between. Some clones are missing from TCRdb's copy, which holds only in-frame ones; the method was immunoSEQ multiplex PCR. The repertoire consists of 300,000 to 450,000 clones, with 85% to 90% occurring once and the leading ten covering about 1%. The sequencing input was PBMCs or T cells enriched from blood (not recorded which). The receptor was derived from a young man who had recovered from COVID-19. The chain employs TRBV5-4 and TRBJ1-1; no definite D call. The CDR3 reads CASSLGIFAFF. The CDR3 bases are TGTGCCAGCAGCCTGGGTATCTTCGCTTTCTTT.